This T cell receptor beta chain came from a study of a mutant IDH1 vaccine in newly diagnosed glioma (dated by TCRdb to about 2021). Turning to the overall study: The approximately 30 treated patients were approximately 62% male and approximately 40% female, with a mean age of roughly 42 years. Before enrollment, patients had received standard therapy of radiotherapy alone, temozolomide alone, or radiochemotherapy with temozolomide; most received the combination. Peripheral blood was collected at six visits: V03 (baseline), V05, V07, V10, V12 and V13. For exploratory analyses, longitudinal TCRB deep sequencing was carried out in approximately 25 treated patients wherever samples were available. Beyond this particular receptor, the publication reports: The authors noted that analyses of patient blood samples could not be reproduced because of sample limitations. Immune responses induced by the vaccine were seen in about 93% of patients across multiple MHC alleles. Pseudoprogression seemed to be unrelated to changes in the top peripheral T cell clonotypes found by TCRB sequencing. Availability determined which PBMC samples were chosen for TCRB deep sequencing.

As regards this clone: The antigen it binds to is not known. Base qualities are not at hand, and no much larger clone is one base apart.

Trimming costs V 3 bases and J 0 bases, and their ends lie 6 bases apart. Taken from cysteine to phenylalanine, the CDR3 has 14 residues. Only CDR3 DNA remains: 42 bases, in frame from the first base. The germline V gene provides CDR1 MDHEN and CDR2 SYDVKM. What the time point label conveys for this sample: baseline, week 1 (first vaccination visit). Sample treatment or condition, as interpreted from the label and publication: pre-vaccination baseline after standard-of-care therapy. All donors had newly diagnosed IDH1-mutant astrocytomas of WHO grade 3 or 4 that showed loss of nuclear ATRX. The samples were drawn from NOA16, a multicentre, single-arm, open-label phase I trial in Germany that tested a mutant IDH1 peptide vaccine in humans for the first time. Visit V03 blood draws served as the baseline sample for immunogenicity testing. Genomic DNA for TCRB sequencing was extracted from EDTA blood using the DNeasy Blood and Tissue Kit.

Library preparation employed the immunoSEQ multiplex PCR assay. Rearranged TCR beta chain sequences were amplified with the hsTCRB Kit following the manufacturer's protocol. Sequencing of TCRB libraries was carried out on an Illumina MiSeq. In the authors' own workflow: Demultiplexing, trimming and gene mapping were performed with the kit vendor's proprietary platform. TCRdb obtained this table from immuneACCESS and retained in-frame rearrangements with V and J assigned. These tables miss some clones; where compared with another copy, unresolved V genes account for less than half of the shortfall, and the remainder is unexplained. From that table come the V and J calls and clone size; the DNA was used to work out D and trimming. Counted in this sample were 95,000 to 100,000 clones; about 90% of them appeared once. Of the sample, approximately 0.6% falls within the top ten clones.

The material was PBMCs, obtained from a glioma patient treated with radiotherapy, temozolomide or both. The clonotype originates from a woman between 50 and 59 years old with glioma. The rearranged chain carries TRBV28 and TRBJ2-1; the D gene is possibly TRBD1 or TRBD2, with 5 bases matching each. CDR3 protein: CASSLGVSYNEQFF. The bases are TGTGCCAGCAGTTTGGGGGTCTCCTACAATGAGCAGTTCTTC.